Listed here are 5 T cell receptor beta chains from one sample, sequenced in a study of cytomegalovirus exposure and HLA in healthy donors. The PCR made use of 60 Vbeta and 13 Jbeta primers. Method: immunoSEQ multiplex PCR; TCRdb's copy keeps in-frame clones and lacks some. The table includes about 160,000 clones, 82% detected once. The specimen sequenced was PBMCs. These receptors were taken from a girl aged 5 to 17 in good health and CMV-seropositive.

J is TRBJ1-2 and V is TRBV29-1; no clear D. The V end was cut by 3 bases, the J end by 8 bases, with 16 bases between. This CDR3 has 13 amino acids. Germline CDR1 is SQVTM and CDR2 is ANQGSEA. DNA for the CDR3: TGCAGCGTTGACTCCGACCGTCGGAGGGGCTACACCTTC. It encodes CSVDSDRRRGYTF.

In this sample, this clone turned up a few times. The V gene is TRBV13, the J gene TRBJ2-2; D is perhaps TRBD2 (5 bases). Germline V gene lookup returns CDR1 PRHDT and CDR2 FYEKMQ (reference sequence). The V and J ends lost 5 bases and 3 bases respectively, with 16 bases between them. CDR3 size: 16 residues. The CDR3 nucleotides are TGTGCCAGCAGCCGCCGGACTTCCCGATACACCGGGGAGCTGTTTTTT. Translation: CASSRRTSRYTGELFF.

The chain carries TRBV7-3 and TRBJ2-3; no reliable D call. Germline V gene sequence: CDR1 SGHTA, CDR2 FQGTGA. This CDR3 region has 15 residues. Trimming shortened V by 2 bases and J by 4 bases, and 13 bases separated the two germline ends. CDR3 loop: CASSLDGGEADTQYF. The CDR3 nucleotides read TGTGCCAGCAGCTTAGACGGCGGAGAGGCAGATACGCAGTATTTT.

The CDR3 region is CATQENAEAFF. The CDR3 DNA reads as TGTGCCACACAGGAAAACGCTGAAGCTTTCTTT. The rearrangement uses TRBV6-1 and TRBJ1-1; D may be TRBD1 (5 bases). The ends were cut back, 10 bases at V and 6 bases at J, with 12 bases in the middle. The CDR3 is 11 amino acids. Looked up from germline, CDR1 is MNHNS and CDR2 is SASEGT.

This chain joins TRBV11-2 and TRBJ2-1; TRBD2 might be the D (5 bases). The V gene lost 0 bases and the J gene lost 0 bases, with 6 bases spanning the gap. In germline, CDR1 is SGHAT, CDR2 FQNNGV. CDR3 length: 15 amino acids. CDR3 amino acids: CASSLDRGSYNEQFF. The CDR3 nucleotides read TGTGCCAGCAGCTTAGATCGGGGCTCCTACAATGAGCAGTTCTTC.